This passage covers 5 T cell receptor beta chains from one sample sequenced in a study of cytomegalovirus exposure and HLA in healthy donors. PCR was performed using 60 Vbeta and 13 Jbeta primers. Only in-frame clones appear in the TCRdb table, and some are missing; sequencing was by immunoSEQ multiplex PCR. Of about 110,000 clones listed, 70% to 90% are singletons. Sequenced input: PBMCs. The receptors were sampled from a man in his forties in good health and CMV-seronegative.

This clone occurred once. The chain carries TRBV4-2 and TRBJ2-1; TRBD2 might be the D (6 bases). The CDR3 is 15 residues long. V lost 2 bases and J lost 4, with 12 bases in between. Germline V gene data show CDR1 as LGHNA and CDR2 as YNFKEQ. The CDR3, as DNA: TGTGCCAGCAGCCAAATGTCCGGGGGTTACAATGAGCAGTTCTTC. It is translated as CASSQMSGGYNEQFF.

The chain is built from TRBV28 and TRBJ1-3, with 8 bases that match TRBD1. V trimming: 5 bases; J trimming: 3 bases; junction bases outside the gene matches: 3. Looked up from germline, CDR1 is MDHEN and CDR2 is SYDVKM. The CDR3 spans 14 residues. CDR3 in DNA: TGTGCCAGCAGTACGACAGGGGTTGGAAACACCATATATTTT. Translated: CASSTTGVGNTIYF.

This chain links TRBV2 with TRBJ1-1, with 8 positions matching TRBD1. CDR1 is SNHLY and CDR2 is FYNNEI in the germline V gene. With 6 bases clipped from V and 3 bases from J, the junction kept 9 bases outside the gene matches. The CDR3 length is 15 residues. The CDR3 DNA is TGTGCCAGCAGGGATACAGGGGGACGGGACACTGAAGCTTTCTTT. Protein: CASRDTGGRDTEAFF.

In regard to this clone: Sequence at one end of the junction differs from germline and may be a read error. The chain is built from TRBV6-6 and TRBJ2-5; TRBD2 agrees at 9 bases. Germline CDR1 and CDR2: MNHNY and SVGAGI (reference sequence). The length of the CDR3 is 16 residues. CDR3 nucleotides: TGTGCCAGCAGTTACTCGACTCCCGGGACTAGCCCTCCTGCTCACTTC. This translates into CASSYSTPGTSPPAHF.

The chain couples TRBV28 to TRBJ2-1; 9 bases match TRBD1. V lost 7 bases and J lost 5; bases outside the gene matches: 12. CDR3 length equals 16 residues. Germline V gene data show CDR1 as MDHEN and CDR2 as SYDVKM. CDR3 nucleotides: TGTGCCAGCACCCTCCCTTCGGGACAGGGAGACAATGAGCAGTTCTTC. As protein: CASTLPSGQGDNEQFF.